Listed below are T cell receptor beta chains from one sample, sequenced in a study of technical replicates of blood from a few donors. TCRdb's table, derived via immunoSEQ multiplex PCR, lists solely in-frame clones and lacks some. Here the sample spans around 93,000 clones, 95% being singletons. What was sequenced was T cells isolated from PBMCs. These receptors originate from a human donor in good health. The conserved cysteine and the conserved F or W are not part of the CDR3 here.

J	length	V	CDR3
TRBJ1-3	12	TRBV19	ASSMQGGGNTIY
TRBJ2-7	12	TRBV27	ASSLSNRGYEQY
TRBJ2-5	10	TRBV29-1	SVDRGGETQY
TRBJ1-2	11	TRBV30	AWSGPRGGGYT
TRBJ2-5	13	TRBV6-5	ASSTDHWRPETQY
TRBJ2-5	11	TRBV19	ASSIDRVETQY
TRBJ2-3	12	TRBV11-3	ASSISGTTDTQY
TRBJ2-7	11	TRBV11-2	ASSHGTGYEQY
TRBJ2-3	12	TRBV5-1	ASSSGQSTDTQY
TRBJ2-5	11	TRBV11-1	ASSSDPGETQY
TRBJ1-1	12	TRBV10-2	ASRTGQGNTEAF
TRBJ2-7	11	TRBV2	ASWPQGVGEQY
TRBJ1-5	13	TRBV5-1	ASSLDGGSNQPQH
TRBJ2-5	13	TRBV5-1	ASSSISGNQETQY
TRBJ2-7	12	TRBV28	ASSLSGQDYEQY
TRBJ2-4	15	TRBV5-1	ASSLVAETLAKNIQY
TRBJ2-5	16	TRBV7-3	ASSPRQSLAGEGETQY
TRBJ1-1	14	TRBV4-1	ASSPNFWGLNTEAF
TRBJ2-7	13	TRBV7-2	ASSTTSGITYEQY
TRBJ2-3	14	TRBV27	ASSTLWVGSTDTQY
TRBJ1-2	11	TRBV6-5	ASANRQGQGYT
TRBJ1-3	15	TRBV30	AWNQAGTGSRRNTIY
TRBJ2-7	13	TRBV11-2	ASSLGQRSSYEQY
TRBJ2-7	14	TRBV6-1	ASREPLAGASHEQY
TRBJ2-1	9	TRBV6-5	ASSAGGEQF
TRBJ2-2	13	TRBV11-2	ASSLGTGNTGELF
TRBJ1-1	13	TRBV5-1	ASSSLQGGNTEAF
TRBJ1-1	13	TRBV28	ASSLFEGTTNEAF
TRBJ2-1	14	TRBV7-3	ASSFLGLAGDNEQF
TRBJ1-1	12	TRBV2	ASSDSAKGTEAF
TRBJ2-1	13	TRBV5-1	ASSDGTSVTNEQF
TRBJ2-7	11	TRBV5-1	ASSSRTGYEQY
TRBJ2-5	13	TRBV7-3	ASSLIAGPQETQY
TRBJ1-2	11	TRBV30	AWSADRNYGYT
TRBJ2-2	14	TRBV9	ASSVVKRTNTGELF
TRBJ2-1	14	TRBV4-1	ASSPGLAGVYNEQF
TRBJ1-5	14	TRBV7-2	ASSLVPQGVGQPQH
TRBJ2-2	11	TRBV29-1	SVARENTGELF
TRBJ2-5	14	TRBV10-3	AISPYRAGLQETQY
TRBJ2-3	15	TRBV5-5	ASSLLPEDREGNTQY
TRBJ2-7	13	TRBV6-1	ASSRWAGPTYEQY
TRBJ2-2	12	TRBV19	ASSPQGHTGELF
TRBJ1-2	11	TRBV19	ASADQGNYGYT
TRBJ1-3	12	TRBV6-1	ASNIQDSGNTIY
TRBJ2-1	11	TRBV6-1	ASRQEFSNEQF
TRBJ1-2	13	TRBV18	ASSHGQESNYGYT